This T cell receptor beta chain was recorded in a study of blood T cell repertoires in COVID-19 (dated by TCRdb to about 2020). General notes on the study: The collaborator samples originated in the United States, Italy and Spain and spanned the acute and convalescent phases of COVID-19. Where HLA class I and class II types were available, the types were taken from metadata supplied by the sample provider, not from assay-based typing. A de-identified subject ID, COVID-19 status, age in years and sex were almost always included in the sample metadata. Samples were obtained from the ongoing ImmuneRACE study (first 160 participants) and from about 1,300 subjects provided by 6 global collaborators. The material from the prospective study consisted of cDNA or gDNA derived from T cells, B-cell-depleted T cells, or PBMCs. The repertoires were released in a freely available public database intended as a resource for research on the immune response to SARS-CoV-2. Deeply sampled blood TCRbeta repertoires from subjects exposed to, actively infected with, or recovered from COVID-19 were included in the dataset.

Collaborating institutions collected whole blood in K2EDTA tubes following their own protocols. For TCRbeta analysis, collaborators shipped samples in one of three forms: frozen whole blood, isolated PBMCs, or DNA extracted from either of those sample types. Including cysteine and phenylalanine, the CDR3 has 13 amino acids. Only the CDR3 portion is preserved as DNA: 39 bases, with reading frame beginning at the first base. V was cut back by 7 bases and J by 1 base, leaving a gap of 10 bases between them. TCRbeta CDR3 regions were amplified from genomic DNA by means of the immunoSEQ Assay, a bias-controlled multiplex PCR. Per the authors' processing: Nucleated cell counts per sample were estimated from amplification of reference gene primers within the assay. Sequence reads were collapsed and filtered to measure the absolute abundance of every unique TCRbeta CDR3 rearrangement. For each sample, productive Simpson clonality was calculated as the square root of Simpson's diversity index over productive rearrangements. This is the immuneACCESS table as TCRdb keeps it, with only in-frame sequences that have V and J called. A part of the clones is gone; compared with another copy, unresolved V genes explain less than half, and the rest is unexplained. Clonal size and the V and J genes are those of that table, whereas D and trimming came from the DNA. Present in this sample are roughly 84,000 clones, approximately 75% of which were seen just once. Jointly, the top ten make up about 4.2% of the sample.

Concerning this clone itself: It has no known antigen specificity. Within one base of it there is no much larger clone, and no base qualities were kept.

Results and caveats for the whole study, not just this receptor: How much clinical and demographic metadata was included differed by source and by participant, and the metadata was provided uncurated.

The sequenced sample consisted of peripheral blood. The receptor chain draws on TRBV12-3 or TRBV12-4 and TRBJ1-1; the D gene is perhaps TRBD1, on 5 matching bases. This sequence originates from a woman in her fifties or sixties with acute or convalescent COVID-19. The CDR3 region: CASKPTANTEAFF. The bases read TGTGCCAGCAAACCGACAGCGAACACTGAAGCTTTCTTT.